Listed here are 28 T cell receptor beta chains from one sample, sequenced in a study of T cell repertoires in cytomegalovirus infection. TCRdb re-derived calls from the reads in MiXCR, one entry per CDR3 protein. The sample lists 750,000 to 900,000 distinct CDR3 sequences; 25% to 35% were seen once. These TCRs are of unknown antigen specificity. This sample comprised cultured CD8+ T cells from PBMCs, obtained from culture after CMV antigen stimulation. The receptors here all came from a human donor in good health (CMV status not recorded). Some clones in this sample may be carry-over from other donors' samples.

The chain uses TRBV5-1 and TRBJ1-5, with D maybe TRBD1 (6 bases). CDR3 size: 15 residues. Trimming shortened V by 2 bases and J by 3 bases, and 12 bases separated the two germline ends. Germline V gene lookup returns CDR1 SGHRS and CDR2 YFSETQ. CDR3 nucleotides: TGCGCCAGCAGCTTCGGGGGGCAGAACAATCAGCCCCAGCATTTT. Translating it yields CASSFGGQNNQPQHF. Full variable domain (remainder filled in from reference TRBV5-1 and TRBJ1-5): KAGVTQTPRYLIKTRGQQVTLSCSPISGHRSVSWYQQTPGQGLQFLFEYFSETQRNKGNFPGRFSGRQFSNSRSEMNVSTLELGDSALYLCASSFGGQNNQPQHFGDGTRLSIL.

CDR3 amino acids: CASSLFREGINTDTQYF. The CDR3 DNA reads TGTGCCAGCAGTTTATTTCGGGAAGGAATAAACACAGATACGCAGTATTTT. J is TRBJ2-3 and V is TRBV28; perhaps TRBD2 as D (5 bases). Germline CDR1 MDHEN, CDR2 SYDVKM. The CDR3 contains 17 residues. Trimming removed 1 base at V and 2 bases at J, with 16 bases between. Full variable domain (missing parts from reference TRBV28 and TRBJ2-3): DVKVTQSSRYLVKRTGEKVFLECVQDMDHENMFWYRQDPGLGLRLIYFSYDVKMKEKGDIPEGYSVSREKKERFSLILESASTNQTSMYLCASSLFREGINTDTQYFGPGTRLTVL.

The gene calls are TRBV11-2 and TRBJ2-5; D is uncertain. The CDR3 consists of 14 residues. Deletions cut 1 base from V and 4 bases from J, with 10 bases between. Germline V gives CDR1 SGHAT, CDR2 FQNNGV. The CDR3: CASSLAGLVETQYF. CDR3 nucleotide sequence: TGTGCCAGCAGCTTAGCCGGGCTAGTAGAGACCCAGTACTTC.

This chain connects TRBV7-8 to TRBJ2-7, with 7 bases that match TRBD1. The CDR3 runs 13 residues. V dropped 3 bases and J dropped 10; count of bases not matched to a gene: 9. CDR1 SGHVS and CDR2 FQNEAQ come from the germline V gene. CDR3 sequence reads: CASSFQGDKEQYV. Here the CDR3 DNA reads TGTGCCAGCAGCTTCCAGGGGGATAAGGAACAGTACGTC.

This clonotype was seen at least ten times. The genes are TRBV7-2 and TRBJ2-1; perhaps TRBD2 as D (6 bases). The CDR3 is 15 amino acids. V lost 7 bases and J lost 5, with 18 bases in between. In germline, CDR1 is SGHTA, CDR2 FQGNSA. The CDR3 nucleotides are TGTGCCAGCAATTACGGGAGACAAACCGACAATGAGCAGTTCTTC. Its protein is CASNYGRQTDNEQFF.

A note on this clonotype: Being one base from a much bigger clone, this may be a read error. The chain combines TRBV7-2 with TRBJ2-1; the D is unclear. The DNA end favors TRBJ2-7, so the J call may be wrong. In germline, CDR1 is SGHTA, CDR2 FQGNSA. The CDR3 consists of 15 residues. CDR3 amino acids: CASSLLEASYNEQYF. DNA of the CDR3: TGTGCCAGCAGCTTACTAGAAGCCTCCTACAATGAGCAGTACTTC.

The sample holds a few counts of this clonotype. Its ends do not fully match the called genes, so a read error is possible. The gene calls are TRBV4-1 and TRBJ1-2; 7 bases align to TRBD1. The length of the CDR3 is 14 residues. The germline gives CDR1 MGHRA, CDR2 YSYEKL. In nucleotides, the CDR3 is TGTGCCAGCAGCCAAGACAGGGAGGTGGATGGCTACACCTTC. Translating gives CASSQDREVDGYTF.

The chain joins TRBV6-1 to TRBJ2-1, with 7 bases identical to TRBD2. The J segment lost 4 bases and the V segment lost 1 base, leaving 7 bases of the junction unmatched. Germline loops: CDR1 MNHNS, CDR2 SASEGT. The CDR3 has 16 amino acids. The chain's CDR3 is CASSEGLAELYNEQFF. DNA for the CDR3: TGTGCCAGCAGTGAAGGGCTAGCGGAACTTTACAATGAGCAGTTCTTC.

This clonotype was recorded many times. V and J are TRBV7-8 and TRBJ2-2, with D possibly TRBD2 on 7 matching bases. The V gene lost 2 bases and the J gene lost 1 base, with 17 bases spanning the gap. Germline V gives CDR1 SGHVS, CDR2 FQNEAQ. The CDR3 is 18 residues long. CDR3 residues: CASSLWPGGPRNTGELFF. CDR3 nucleotides: TGTGCCAGCAGCTTATGGCCCGGGGGGCCAAGGAACACCGGGGAGCTGTTTTTT.

CDR3 in amino acids: CASSWGRLQEETQYF. CDR3 DNA sequence: TGTGCCAGTAGTTGGGGACGGCTCCAGGAAGAGACCCAGTACTTC. The chain has TRBV19 and TRBJ2-5, with D perhaps TRBD1 or TRBD2 (5 bases each). The V gene lost 5 bases and the J gene lost 3 bases, with 16 bases spanning the gap. CDR3 length equals 15 residues. Looked up from germline, CDR1 is LNHDA and CDR2 is SQIVND (reference sequence).

This rearrangement joins TRBV7-9 to TRBJ2-7; 10 bases match TRBD1. This CDR3 is 16 amino acids long. The germline gives CDR1 SEHNR, CDR2 FQNEAQ (reference sequence). V was pared by 5 bases and J by 5 bases, with 12 bases of the junction left unmatched. The CDR3 sequence: CASSESGTGVLNEQYF. CDR3 in DNA: TGTGCCAGCAGCGAATCCGGGACAGGGGTCCTCAACGAGCAGTACTTC.

The DNA of the CDR3 is TGTGCCAGCAGCTTATACGGGATTGGGGACCAAGAGACCCAGTACTTC. Translation gives CASSLYGIGDQETQYF. The chain combines TRBV13 with TRBJ2-5; tentative D call: TRBD2 (5 bases). The germline V and J ends were trimmed by 2 bases and 0 bases, with 13 bases remaining between them. Looked up from germline, CDR1 is PRHDT and CDR2 is FYEKMQ (reference sequence). The CDR3 totals 16 residues.

This clonotype came up a few times. The chain couples TRBV6-5 to TRBJ2-7; D possibly uses TRBD1 or TRBD2 (5 bases each). The length of the CDR3 is 14 residues. V lost 4 bases to trimming and J lost 6 bases, with 16 bases between them. Germline CDR1 is MNHEY and CDR2 is SVGAGI. CDR3 amino acids: CASSLSGALGEQYF. Here the CDR3 DNA reads TGTGCCAGCAGTTTATCCGGGGCCCTGGGCGAGCAGTACTTC.

The sample holds a few counts of this clonotype. This chain joins TRBV7-9 and TRBJ1-2; 7 positions agree with TRBD1. J lost 6 bases, V lost 5 bases, and 6 bases had no gene match. CDR1 and CDR2 (germline): SEHNR, FQNEAQ (reference sequence). This CDR3 spans 13 amino acids. CDR3 bases: TGTGCCAGCAGCCCAGGGGGAAACGATGGCTACACCTTC. It is translated as CASSPGGNDGYTF.

This clonotype occurred a few times. One end of the junction does not line up with germline, which may come from a read error. V is TRBV6-8 and J is TRBJ2-1; D perhaps matches TRBD1 (6 bases). In germline, CDR1 is MNHGY, CDR2 SAAAGT. This CDR3 spans 15 amino acids. In DNA, the CDR3 is TGTGCCAGCATTTACAGGGCGAGCTCCTACAATGAGCAGTTCTTC. Encoded protein: CASIYRASSYNEQFF.

This clonotype was picked up a small number of times. This chain joins TRBV28 and TRBJ2-5; D is possibly TRBD2 (6 bases). Trimming took off 8 bases at V and 2 bases at J, with 21 bases between the two ends. Germline-derived CDR1 and CDR2 are MDHEN and SYDVKM. The CDR3 extends over 16 amino acids. This chain's CDR3 is CASLPGRGAGQETQYF. The CDR3 DNA reads TGTGCCAGCCTGCCTGGGAGAGGGGCGGGGCAAGAGACCCAGTACTTC.

This chain links TRBV9 with TRBJ2-2; TRBD2 agrees at 13 bases. Germline trimming cut 3 bases from V and 4 bases from J; bases unmatched to any gene: 6. Germline V gene sequence: CDR1 SGDLS, CDR2 YYNGEE. The CDR3 has 17 amino acids. In nucleotides, the CDR3 is TGTGCCAGCAGCGCTACCGGGACTAGCGGGGTCACCGGGGAGCTGTTTTTT. It translates to CASSATGTSGVTGELFF.

The sample holds many counts of this clonotype. This chain links TRBV14 with TRBJ1-1; D is ambiguous. This CDR3 region has 17 residues. Trimming removed 0 bases at V and 0 bases at J, with 14 bases between. Germline CDR1 reads SGHDN; CDR2 reads FVKESK. The CDR3 DNA reads TGTGCCAGCAGCCAAGACTGGGGATGGACGGTGAACACTGAAGCTTTCTTT. Protein sequence: CASSQDWGWTVNTEAFF.

The chain combines TRBV4-1 with TRBJ1-5; D not certain. The CDR3 totals 13 residues. The V end lost 0 bases, the J end lost 10 bases, and 10 bases lay between the germline ends. Germline V gives CDR1 MGHRA, CDR2 YSYEKL. The CDR3 here is CASSQEGLAPQHF. The CDR3, as DNA: TGCGCCAGCAGCCAAGAGGGCCTGGCTCCCCAGCATTTT.

The CDR3 is CASSVGSGGSLSYEQYF. CDR3 coding DNA: TGTGCCAGCAGCGTAGGTAGCGGGGGGTCCCTCTCCTACGAGCAGTACTTC. The chain employs TRBV9 and TRBJ2-7, with 10 bases identical to TRBD2. Germline CDR1 reads SGDLS; CDR2 reads YYNGEE. CDR3 length: 17 amino acids. The V segment lost 0 bases and the J segment 0 bases; nucleotides outside the gene matches: 6.

This chain links TRBV12-3 or TRBV12-4 with TRBJ1-4; possible D gene TRBD1, 6 bases. The V end lost 6 bases, the J end lost 12 bases, and 23 bases lay between the germline ends. This CDR3 has 15 residues. CDR3 coding DNA: TGTGCCAGCAGCTCCCTAGAGGGGGGGTATGGGGAACTGTTTTTT. Amino acids: CASSSLEGGYGELFF.

In its sample, this clonotype was seen a few times. V and J are TRBV5-6 and TRBJ2-7, with TRBD2 identical over 7 bases. CDR1 and CDR2 (germline): SGHDT, YYEEEE. The ends lost 6 bases at V and 3 bases at J; junction bases unmatched: 6. The CDR3 contains 13 residues. Here the CDR3 DNA reads TGTGCCAGCACCCTGGGAGGGGACTACGAGCAGTACGTC. Its translation is CASTLGGDYEQYV.

This rearrangement joins TRBV9 to TRBJ2-3, with TRBD1 matching over 10 bases. The germline V gene encodes CDR1 SGDLS and CDR2 YYNGEE. After removal of 3 bases from V and 0 bases from J, the junction contained 16 bases not matched to a gene. This CDR3 is 20 amino acids long. The CDR3 nucleotides read TGTGCCAGCAGCGCTCGTAGCTCTCTAAGACAGGGGGCTAGCACAGATACGCAGTATTTT. It is translated as CASSARSSLRQGASTDTQYF.

In this sample, this clonotype turned up many times. The chain carries TRBV7-2 and TRBJ2-1; 9 nucleotides agree with TRBD2. The CDR3 is made up of 22 amino acids. Germline CDR1 SGHTA, CDR2 FQGNSA. V lost 2 bases to trimming and J lost 3 bases; unmatched junction nucleotides: 23. CDR3 sequence: CASSLIPMVPEAGGLYYNEQFF. For the CDR3, the DNA is TGTGCCAGCAGCTTAATCCCAATGGTTCCGGAAGCGGGGGGCCTCTACTACAATGAGCAGTTCTTC. Full variable domain (missing parts from reference TRBV7-2 and TRBJ2-1): GAGVSQSPSNKVTEKGKDVELRCDPISGHTALYWYRQSLGQGLEFLIYFQGNSAPDKSGLPSDRFSAERTGGSVSTLTIQRTQQEDSAVYLCASSLIPMVPEAGGLYYNEQFFGPGTRLTVL.

This clonotype was detected a few times. The rearrangement uses TRBV7-9 and TRBJ1-2; maybe TRBD1 (6 bases). The germline V gene has CDR1 SEHNR and CDR2 FQNEAQ (reference sequence). The length of the CDR3 is 16 residues. Trimming stripped 5 bases from V and 3 bases from J, with 19 bases between. The CDR3 here is CASSRDTPSPHYGYTF. CDR3 DNA: TGTGCCAGCAGCCGGGACACGCCATCCCCACACTATGGCTACACCTTC.

There are many counts of this clonotype. The chain joins TRBV7-9 to TRBJ1-1; D uncertain. Trimming took 5 bases from V and 2 from J, leaving 12 bases between them. The germline CDR1 and CDR2 sequences are SEHNR and FQNEAQ (reference sequence). The CDR3 totals 14 residues. This chain's CDR3 is CASSPRTENTEAFF. The CDR3 coding sequence is TGTGCCAGCAGCCCTCGGACGGAAAACACTGAAGCTTTCTTT.

This clonotype came up a few times. V usage is TRBV7-6 and J usage is TRBJ2-5; D unclear. CDR3 length: 14 amino acids. In germline, CDR1 is SGHVS, CDR2 FNYEAQ. V lost 6 bases and J lost 0, with 11 bases in between. The CDR3 loop is CASSPKIYQETQYF. In DNA, the CDR3 is TGTGCCAGCAGTCCTAAGATATACCAAGAGACCCAGTACTTC. Combining the CDR3 with reference TRBV7-6 and TRBJ2-5 gives the whole variable domain GAGVSQSPRYKVTKRGQDVALRCDPISGHVSLYWYRQALGQGPEFLTYFNYEAQQDKSGLPNDRFSAERPEGSISTLTIQRTEQRDSAMYRCASSPKIYQETQYFGPGTRLLVL.

Written as DNA, the CDR3 is TGTGCCAGCAGTTTATCCGTCCTCCCGAGGGGCGGGGGGGCCCTCACCGGGGAGCTGTTTTTT. It yields the protein CASSLSVLPRGGGALTGELFF. The chain has TRBV28 and TRBJ2-2, with 9 bases identical to TRBD2. With 1 base clipped from V and 4 bases from J, the junction kept 19 bases outside the gene matches. CDR3 length: 21 residues. CDR1 MDHEN and CDR2 SYDVKM come from the germline V gene.